A selection of T cell receptor beta chains follows, all from one sample in a study of identical twins. TCRdb recomputed calls from the 5' RACE reads with MiXCR, one row per CDR3 protein. This sample has roughly 770,000 distinct CDR3 sequences, with around a sixth found just once. These data were also filed under a second study, of T cells expressing NK-cell markers.

Sequencing input: PBMCs. The source of these receptors is a woman between 18 and 29 years old in good health. The CDR3 runs from the conserved cysteine through the conserved F or W. A D gene is named only where the DNA matches it firmly. Only some rows state a clone size, as once, few, many or a class for expanded clones.

j_call: TRBJ2-1
v_call: TRBV7-7
d_call: TRBD2
clone_size: few
cdr3_nt: TGTGCCAGCAGCTTTCGAGCGGGAGATGTTGATGAGCAGTTCTTC
cdr3_aa: CASSFRAGDVDEQFF

j_call: TRBJ2-3
v_call: TRBV7-9
d_call: -
clone_size: -
cdr3_nt: TGTGCCAGCAGCAAAAGGGCATACACAGATACGCAGTATTTT
cdr3_aa: CASSKRAYTDTQYF

j_call: TRBJ2-5
v_call: TRBV29-1
d_call: TRBD1
clone_size: few
cdr3_nt: TGCAGCGCCGGCCGGGACAGGCATAAAGAGACCCAGTACTTC
cdr3_aa: CSAGRDRHKETQYF

j_call: TRBJ1-6
v_call: TRBV9
d_call: -
clone_size: -
cdr3_nt: TGTGCCAGCAGCGTATCGGGCAGTAATTCACCCCTCCACTTT
cdr3_aa: CASSVSGSNSPLHF

j_call: TRBJ2-5
v_call: TRBV7-9
d_call: TRBD2
clone_size: few
cdr3_nt: TGTGCCAGCAGCCTGTGGACTAGCGGGGAAGAGACCCAGTACTTC
cdr3_aa: CASSLWTSGEETQYF

j_call: TRBJ2-5
v_call: TRBV5-8
d_call: TRBD2
clone_size: -
cdr3_nt: TGTGCCAGCAGCCGAGGGACTAGCTGGGAGACCCAGTACTTC
cdr3_aa: CASSRGTSWETQYF

j_call: TRBJ2-1
v_call: TRBV29-1
d_call: TRBD2
clone_size: -
cdr3_nt: TGCAGCGGTAGAAAGCGGGGGGGCTGGTCTGAGCAGTTCTTC
cdr3_aa: CSGRKRGGWSEQFF

j_call: TRBJ2-7
v_call: TRBV29-1
d_call: -
clone_size: -
cdr3_nt: TGCAGCGTTGAAGACCGGGGCTCCTACGAGCAGTACTTC
cdr3_aa: CSVEDRGSYEQYF

j_call: TRBJ2-7
v_call: TRBV12-3/TRBV12-4
d_call: TRBD1
clone_size: -
cdr3_nt: TGTGCCAGCAGCTACAGACAGGGGGTCGACGAGCAGTACTTC
cdr3_aa: CASSYRQGVDEQYF

j_call: TRBJ2-7
v_call: TRBV6-1
d_call: TRBD2
clone_size: -
cdr3_nt: TGTGCCAGCAGCCGCGCCGGGAGGGGCACCTACGAGCAGTACTTC
cdr3_aa: CASSRAGRGTYEQYF

j_call: TRBJ1-1
v_call: TRBV5-1
d_call: TRBD1
clone_size: few
cdr3_nt: TGCGCCAGCAGCCGGGGTTCAAGACAGGGAAGGACTGAAGCTTTCTTT
cdr3_aa: CASSRGSRQGRTEAFF

j_call: TRBJ2-3
v_call: TRBV10-3
d_call: TRBD1
clone_size: few
cdr3_nt: TGTGCCATCAGTGAGAAGGGACAGAGCACAGATACGCAGTATTTT
cdr3_aa: CAISEKGQSTDTQYF

j_call: TRBJ2-3
v_call: TRBV7-6
d_call: -
clone_size: -
cdr3_nt: TGTGCCAGCAGCTCGGTCGGGGGTTACACAGATACGCAGTATTTT
cdr3_aa: CASSSVGGYTDTQYF

j_call: TRBJ2-1
v_call: TRBV20-1
d_call: -
clone_size: -
cdr3_nt: TGCAGTGCTACGGACTGGACCTCCTACAATGAGCAGTTCTTC
cdr3_aa: CSATDWTSYNEQFF

j_call: TRBJ2-3
v_call: TRBV4-1
d_call: -
clone_size: -
cdr3_nt: TGCGCCAGCAGCCGGACAGGTTCGGGAGGCGCAGATACGCAGTATTTT
cdr3_aa: CASSRTGSGGADTQYF

j_call: TRBJ1-2
v_call: TRBV19
d_call: -
clone_size: -
cdr3_nt: TGTGCCAGCGATGGGACGACGTATGGCTACACCTTC
cdr3_aa: CASDGTTYGYTF

j_call: TRBJ2-3
v_call: TRBV27
d_call: -
clone_size: -
cdr3_nt: TGTGCCAGCAGCTATCCCGGACTCAGCGATACGCAGTATTTT
cdr3_aa: CASSYPGLSDTQYF

j_call: TRBJ1-1
v_call: TRBV12-3/TRBV12-4
d_call: -
clone_size: -
cdr3_nt: TGTGCCATCACGTCTCACGGGGGCTTCGCTGAAGCTTTCTTT
cdr3_aa: CAITSHGGFAEAFF

j_call: TRBJ2-4
v_call: TRBV3-1
d_call: -
clone_size: -
cdr3_nt: TGTGCCAGCAGCCAAGAAGGTGCGGGGCCCTACCACCTTAGCATTCAGTACTTC
cdr3_aa: CASSQEGAGPYHLSIQYF

j_call: TRBJ2-3
v_call: TRBV12-5
d_call: -
clone_size: -
cdr3_nt: TGTGCTAGTGGTTTGGCGGGGCTTAGCACAGATACGCAGTATTTT
cdr3_aa: CASGLAGLSTDTQYF

j_call: TRBJ1-5
v_call: TRBV6-1
d_call: TRBD1
clone_size: -
cdr3_nt: TGTGCCAGCAGTCGGACAGGGGGCACCAATCAGCCCCAGCATTTT
cdr3_aa: CASSRTGGTNQPQHF

j_call: TRBJ2-1
v_call: TRBV11-2
d_call: TRBD2
clone_size: few
cdr3_nt: TGTGCCAGCAGCTTAGAAATTCGGCGACTAGCGGGCCAGACGTACAATGAGCAGTTCTTC
cdr3_aa: CASSLEIRRLAGQTYNEQFF

j_call: TRBJ2-3
v_call: TRBV11-2
d_call: -
clone_size: many
cdr3_nt: TGTGCCAGCAGCCCCTCGGGGGTGGGCACAGATACGCAGTATTTT
cdr3_aa: CASSPSGVGTDTQYF

j_call: TRBJ2-7
v_call: TRBV7-2
d_call: -
clone_size: few
cdr3_nt: TGTGCCAGCAGCTTAGTCCTCTTACGGGAGGAGCAGTACTTC
cdr3_aa: CASSLVLLREEQYF

j_call: TRBJ2-7
v_call: TRBV4-3
d_call: -
clone_size: -
cdr3_nt: TGCGCCAGCAGCCAAACAAGGGGGGGATCCTACGAGCAGTACTTC
cdr3_aa: CASSQTRGGSYEQYF

j_call: TRBJ2-1
v_call: TRBV6-2/TRBV6-3
d_call: TRBD2
clone_size: few
cdr3_nt: TGTGCCAGCAGTTACTCGGCGGGACTAGCCAATGAGCAGTTCTTC
cdr3_aa: CASSYSAGLANEQFF

j_call: TRBJ1-1
v_call: TRBV5-6
d_call: TRBD1
clone_size: -
cdr3_nt: TGTGCCAGCAGCCCGGACAGGTCGCGCACTGAAGCTTTCTTT
cdr3_aa: CASSPDRSRTEAFF

j_call: TRBJ1-2
v_call: TRBV7-8
d_call: -
clone_size: few
cdr3_nt: TGTGCCAGCAGCTTTGGGCCATCGGAGGGCTACACCTTC
cdr3_aa: CASSFGPSEGYTF

j_call: TRBJ2-3
v_call: TRBV7-9
d_call: -
clone_size: -
cdr3_nt: TGTGCCAGCAGCCCGGCCCTGGGAGATACGCAGTATTTT
cdr3_aa: CASSPALGDTQYF

j_call: TRBJ2-1
v_call: TRBV12-3/TRBV12-4
d_call: TRBD2
clone_size: -
cdr3_nt: TGTGCCAGCAGTCCCCGAAGCGGGAGGGCCAGTGAGCAGTTCTTC
cdr3_aa: CASSPRSGRASEQFF

j_call: TRBJ1-5
v_call: TRBV7-2
d_call: -
clone_size: few
cdr3_nt: TGTGCCAGCAGCTTAGGGGGGGGCCAAAGTCAGCCCCAGCATTTT
cdr3_aa: CASSLGGGQSQPQHF

j_call: TRBJ2-1
v_call: TRBV30
d_call: TRBD2
clone_size: -
cdr3_nt: TGTGCCTCGGCGGGGACTAGCGCATACAATGAGCAGTTCTTC
cdr3_aa: CASAGTSAYNEQFF

j_call: TRBJ2-5
v_call: TRBV4-1
d_call: TRBD2
clone_size: -
cdr3_nt: TGCGCCAGCAGCCAAGATACCAGCGGGGGGGTAGAGGAGACCCAGTACTTC
cdr3_aa: CASSQDTSGGVEETQYF

j_call: TRBJ2-7
v_call: TRBV12-3/TRBV12-4
d_call: -
clone_size: -
cdr3_nt: TGTGCCAGCAGTTCGAGGGACGTCGCCATTCGAGAGCAGTACTTC
cdr3_aa: CASSSRDVAIREQYF

j_call: TRBJ2-1
v_call: TRBV5-1
d_call: -
clone_size: -
cdr3_nt: TGCGCCAGCAGAGGAGGGGGAGGGCTCTACAATGAGCAGTTCTTC
cdr3_aa: CASRGGGGLYNEQFF

j_call: TRBJ2-3
v_call: TRBV12-3/TRBV12-4
d_call: -
clone_size: -
cdr3_nt: TGTGCCAGCAGTCCTATTTCGGGTGGGGGCGCAGATACGCAGTATTTT
cdr3_aa: CASSPISGGGADTQYF

j_call: TRBJ2-1
v_call: TRBV6-2/TRBV6-3
d_call: -
clone_size: -
cdr3_nt: TGTGCCAGCAGTTTCCGTGGGGGAGATATAGGACAGTTCTTC
cdr3_aa: CASSFRGGDIGQFF

j_call: TRBJ1-1
v_call: TRBV3-1
d_call: -
clone_size: once
cdr3_nt: TGTGCCAGCAGCCAAACAGGGCACACTGAAGCTTTCTTT
cdr3_aa: CASSQTGHTEAFF

j_call: TRBJ2-7
v_call: TRBV12-3/TRBV12-4
d_call: -
clone_size: many
cdr3_nt: TGTGCCAGCAGTAAAGCTTTCTACGAGCAGTACTTC
cdr3_aa: CASSKAFYEQYF

j_call: TRBJ1-1
v_call: TRBV12-3/TRBV12-4
d_call: -
clone_size: -
cdr3_nt: TGTGCCAGCCGAGGGTCGGGCCAAGGGTCGGCTTTCTTT
cdr3_aa: CASRGSGQGSAFF

j_call: TRBJ1-3
v_call: TRBV6-2/TRBV6-3
d_call: -
clone_size: -
cdr3_nt: TGTGCCAGCAGACCAGTCGGGAACTCTGGAAACACCATATATTTT
cdr3_aa: CASRPVGNSGNTIYF

j_call: TRBJ2-5
v_call: TRBV12-3/TRBV12-4
d_call: TRBD1
clone_size: few
cdr3_nt: TGTGCCAGCACCGGCTCGGGACAGGGGAGAACGGAGACCCAGTACTTC
cdr3_aa: CASTGSGQGRTETQYF

j_call: TRBJ2-5
v_call: TRBV27
d_call: -
clone_size: -
cdr3_nt: TGTGCCAGCAGTTTGAACCCCTTTGGGACCCAGTACTTC
cdr3_aa: CASSLNPFGTQYF

j_call: TRBJ2-3
v_call: TRBV9
d_call: -
clone_size: few
cdr3_nt: TGTGCCAGCAGCGTCACGAACACAGATACGCAGTATTTT
cdr3_aa: CASSVTNTDTQYF

j_call: TRBJ1-1
v_call: TRBV12-3/TRBV12-4
d_call: -
clone_size: -
cdr3_nt: TGTGCCAGCAGTTTCTTACTGCGGAACACTGAAGCTTTCTTT
cdr3_aa: CASSFLLRNTEAFF

j_call: TRBJ2-3
v_call: TRBV20-1
d_call: TRBD2
clone_size: -
cdr3_nt: TGCAGTGCCGGGACTAGCGGGAGAACAGATACGCAGTATTTT
cdr3_aa: CSAGTSGRTDTQYF

j_call: TRBJ2-3
v_call: TRBV20-1
d_call: TRBD1
clone_size: -
cdr3_nt: TGCAGTGCTAGAGAAATTAGGGGGCGGGATACGCAGTATTTT
cdr3_aa: CSAREIRGRDTQYF

j_call: TRBJ1-1
v_call: TRBV15
d_call: -
clone_size: few
cdr3_nt: TGTGCCACCAGCCTGAGTCCATACACTGAAGCTTTCTTT
cdr3_aa: CATSLSPYTEAFF

j_call: TRBJ2-3
v_call: TRBV6-2/TRBV6-3
d_call: -
clone_size: -
cdr3_nt: TGTGCCAGCAGGAGCCGGGACCACACAGATACGCAGTATTTT
cdr3_aa: CASRSRDHTDTQYF

j_call: TRBJ2-5
v_call: TRBV27
d_call: -
clone_size: -
cdr3_nt: TGTGCCAGCCCCGGCCGTTTAAATCAAGAGACCCAGTACTTC
cdr3_aa: CASPGRLNQETQYF

j_call: TRBJ1-3
v_call: TRBV7-6
d_call: -
clone_size: few
cdr3_nt: TGTGCCAGCAGCTTCAACCGATCACTACTCGGAGGAAACACCATATATTTT
cdr3_aa: CASSFNRSLLGGNTIYF

j_call: TRBJ1-1
v_call: TRBV20-1
d_call: -
clone_size: few
cdr3_nt: TGCAGTGCTATGGGACACTTGAACACTGAAGCTTTCTTT
cdr3_aa: CSAMGHLNTEAFF

j_call: TRBJ1-1
v_call: TRBV12-3/TRBV12-4
d_call: -
clone_size: few
cdr3_nt: TGTGCCAGCACCCCGACGCTCTCTGGCACTGAAGCTTTCTTT
cdr3_aa: CASTPTLSGTEAFF

j_call: TRBJ2-1
v_call: TRBV5-1
d_call: -
clone_size: many
cdr3_nt: TGCGCCAGCAGCTTGGGCAGGGGGGTGAACAATGAGCAGTTCTTC
cdr3_aa: CASSLGRGVNNEQFF